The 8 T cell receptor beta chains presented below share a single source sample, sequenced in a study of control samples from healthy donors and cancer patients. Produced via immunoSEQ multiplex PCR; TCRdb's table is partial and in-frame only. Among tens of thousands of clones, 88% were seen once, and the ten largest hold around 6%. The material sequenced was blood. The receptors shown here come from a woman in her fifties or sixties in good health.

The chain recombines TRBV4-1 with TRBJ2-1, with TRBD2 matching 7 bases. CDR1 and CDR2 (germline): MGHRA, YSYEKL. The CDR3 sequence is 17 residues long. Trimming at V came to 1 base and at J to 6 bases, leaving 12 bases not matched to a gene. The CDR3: CASSQAVRRTSGNEQFF. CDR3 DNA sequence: TGCGCCAGCAGCCAAGCGGTTAGACGGACTAGTGGCAATGAGCAGTTCTTC.

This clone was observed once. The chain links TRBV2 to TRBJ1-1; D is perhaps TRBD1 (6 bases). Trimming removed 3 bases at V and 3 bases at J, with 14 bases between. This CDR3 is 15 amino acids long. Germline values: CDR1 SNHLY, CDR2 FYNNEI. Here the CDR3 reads CASSEDRQEYTEAFF. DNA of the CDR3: TGTGCCAGCAGTGAGGACCGACAGGAGTACACTGAAGCTTTCTTT.

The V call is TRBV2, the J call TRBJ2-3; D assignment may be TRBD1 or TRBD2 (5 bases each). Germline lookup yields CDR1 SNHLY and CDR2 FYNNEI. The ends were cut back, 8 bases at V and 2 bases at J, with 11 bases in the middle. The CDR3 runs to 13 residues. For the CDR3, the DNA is TGTGCCAGCGGAGGACAAACCACAGATACGCAGTATTTT. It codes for CASGGQTTDTQYF.

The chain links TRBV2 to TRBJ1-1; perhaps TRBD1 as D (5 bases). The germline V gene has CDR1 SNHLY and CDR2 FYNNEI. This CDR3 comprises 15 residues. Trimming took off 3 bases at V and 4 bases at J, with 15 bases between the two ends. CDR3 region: CASSDVYEGPTEAFF. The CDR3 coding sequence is TGTGCCAGCAGTGATGTTTACGAGGGACCCACTGAAGCTTTCTTT.

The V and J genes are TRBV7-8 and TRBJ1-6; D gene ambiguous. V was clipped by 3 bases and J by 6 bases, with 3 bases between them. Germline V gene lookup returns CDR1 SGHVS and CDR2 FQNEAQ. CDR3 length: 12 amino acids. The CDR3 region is CASSFVNSPLHF. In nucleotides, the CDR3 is TGTGCCAGCAGCTTCGTTAATTCACCCCTCCACTTT.

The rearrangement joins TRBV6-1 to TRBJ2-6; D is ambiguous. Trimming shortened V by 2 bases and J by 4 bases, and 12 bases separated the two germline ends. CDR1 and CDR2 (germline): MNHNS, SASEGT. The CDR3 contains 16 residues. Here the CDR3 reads CASSESRLWGANVLTF. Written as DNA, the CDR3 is TGTGCCAGCAGTGAATCCAGGCTTTGGGGGGCCAACGTCCTGACTTTC.

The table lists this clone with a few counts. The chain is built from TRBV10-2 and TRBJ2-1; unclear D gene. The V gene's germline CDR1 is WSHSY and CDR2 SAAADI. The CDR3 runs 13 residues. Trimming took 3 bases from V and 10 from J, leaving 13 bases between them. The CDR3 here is CASSDVGFGEQFF. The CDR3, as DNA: TGCGCCAGCAGTGATGTGGGGTTTGGAGAGCAGTTCTTC.

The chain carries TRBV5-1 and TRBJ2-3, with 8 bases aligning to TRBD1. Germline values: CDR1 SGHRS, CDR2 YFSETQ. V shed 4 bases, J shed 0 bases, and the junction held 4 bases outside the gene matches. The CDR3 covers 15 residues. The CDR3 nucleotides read TGCGCCAGCAGCCCCCGACAGGGGAGCACAGATACGCAGTATTTT. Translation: CASSPRQGSTDTQYF. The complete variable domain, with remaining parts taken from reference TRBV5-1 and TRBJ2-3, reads KAGVTQTPRYLIKTRGQQVTLSCSPISGHRSVSWYQQTPGQGLQFLFEYFSETQRNKGNFPGRFSGRQFSNSRSEMNVSTLELGDSALYLCASSPRQGSTDTQYFGPGTRLTVL.